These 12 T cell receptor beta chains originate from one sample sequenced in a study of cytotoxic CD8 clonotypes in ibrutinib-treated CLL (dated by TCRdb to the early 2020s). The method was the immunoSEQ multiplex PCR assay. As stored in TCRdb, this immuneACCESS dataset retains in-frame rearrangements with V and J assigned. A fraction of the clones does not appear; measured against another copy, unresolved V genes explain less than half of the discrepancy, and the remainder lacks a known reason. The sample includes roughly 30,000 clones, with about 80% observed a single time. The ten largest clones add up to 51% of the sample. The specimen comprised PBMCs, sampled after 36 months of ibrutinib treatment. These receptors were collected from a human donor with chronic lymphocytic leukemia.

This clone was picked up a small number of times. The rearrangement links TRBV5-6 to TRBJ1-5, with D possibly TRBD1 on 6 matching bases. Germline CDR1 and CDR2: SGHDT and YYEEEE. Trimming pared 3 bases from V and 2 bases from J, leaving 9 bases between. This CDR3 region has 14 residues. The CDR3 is CASSWGAGNQPQHF. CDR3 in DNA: TGTGCCAGCAGCTGGGGGGCGGGCAATCAGCCCCAGCATTTT.

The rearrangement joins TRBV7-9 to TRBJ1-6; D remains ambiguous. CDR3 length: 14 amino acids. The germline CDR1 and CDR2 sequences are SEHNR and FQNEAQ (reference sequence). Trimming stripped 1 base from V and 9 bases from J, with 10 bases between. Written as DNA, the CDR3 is TGTGCCAGCAGCTTAGTCGACGACGGTTCACCCCTCCACTTT. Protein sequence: CASSLVDDGSPLHF. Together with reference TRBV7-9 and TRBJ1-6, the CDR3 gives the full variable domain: DTGVSQNPRHKITKRGQNVTFRCDPISEHNRLYWYRQTLGQGPEFLTYFQNEAQLEKSRLLSDRFSAERPKGSFSTLEIQRTEQGDSAMYLCASSLVDDGSPLHFGNGTRLTVT.

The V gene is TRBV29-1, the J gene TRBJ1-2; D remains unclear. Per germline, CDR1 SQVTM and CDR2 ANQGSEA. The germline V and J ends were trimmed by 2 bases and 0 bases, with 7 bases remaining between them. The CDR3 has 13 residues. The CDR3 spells CSVEIGTNYGYTF. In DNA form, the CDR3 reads TGCAGCGTTGAAATAGGGACTAACTATGGCTACACCTTC.

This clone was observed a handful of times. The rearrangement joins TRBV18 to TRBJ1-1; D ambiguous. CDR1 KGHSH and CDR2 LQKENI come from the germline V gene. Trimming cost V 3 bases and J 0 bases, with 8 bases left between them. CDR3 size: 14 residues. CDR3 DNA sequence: TGTGCCAGCTCACCCCAGGTGATGAACACTGAAGCTTTCTTT. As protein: CASSPQVMNTEAFF.

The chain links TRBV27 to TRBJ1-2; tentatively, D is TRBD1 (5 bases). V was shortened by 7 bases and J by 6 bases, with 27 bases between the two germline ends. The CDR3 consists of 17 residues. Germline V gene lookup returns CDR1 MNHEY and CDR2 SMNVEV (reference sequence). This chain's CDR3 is CASTDYPDSAFQDGYTF. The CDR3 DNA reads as TGTGCCAGCACCGATTACCCTGACAGCGCCTTTCAAGATGGCTACACCTTC.

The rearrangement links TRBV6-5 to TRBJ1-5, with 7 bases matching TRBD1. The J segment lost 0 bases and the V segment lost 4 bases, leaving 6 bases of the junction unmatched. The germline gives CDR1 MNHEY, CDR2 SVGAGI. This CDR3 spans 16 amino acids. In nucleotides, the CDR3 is TGTGCCAGCAGTTTCTTCAGGGGGGATAGCAATCAGCCCCAGCATTTT. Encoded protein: CASSFFRGDSNQPQHF.

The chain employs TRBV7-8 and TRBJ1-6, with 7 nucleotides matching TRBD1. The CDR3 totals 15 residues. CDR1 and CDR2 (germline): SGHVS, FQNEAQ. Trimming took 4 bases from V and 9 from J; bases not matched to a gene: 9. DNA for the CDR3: TGTGCCAGCAGCTCTCCAACCGGGACAGTTTCACCCCTCCACTTT. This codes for CASSSPTGTVSPLHF.

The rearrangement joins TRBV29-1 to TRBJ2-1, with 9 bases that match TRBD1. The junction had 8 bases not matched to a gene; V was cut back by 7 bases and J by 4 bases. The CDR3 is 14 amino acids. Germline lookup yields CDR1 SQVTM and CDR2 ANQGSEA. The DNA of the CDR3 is TGCAGCGAGTTGACCGGGACAGGGTACAATGAGCAGTTCTTC. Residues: CSELTGTGYNEQFF.

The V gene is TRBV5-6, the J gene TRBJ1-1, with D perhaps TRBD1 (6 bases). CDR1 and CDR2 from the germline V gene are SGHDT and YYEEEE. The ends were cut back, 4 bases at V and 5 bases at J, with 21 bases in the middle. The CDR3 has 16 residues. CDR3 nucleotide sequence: TGTGCCAGCAGCCCCCGGACGGGTATGAGGGGGACTGAAGCTTTCTTT. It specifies CASSPRTGMRGTEAFF.

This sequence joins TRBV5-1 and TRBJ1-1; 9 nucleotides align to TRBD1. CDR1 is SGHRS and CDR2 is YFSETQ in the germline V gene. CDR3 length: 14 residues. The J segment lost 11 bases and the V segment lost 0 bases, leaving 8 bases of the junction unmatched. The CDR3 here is CASSLEYRTGDAFF. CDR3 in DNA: TGCGCCAGCAGCTTGGAGTATCGGACAGGGGACGCTTTCTTT.

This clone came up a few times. The DNA of the CDR3 is TGCGCCAGCAGCGGGTCAGGGCTCAACGAGCAGTACTTC. This sequence encodes CASSGSGLNEQYF. J is TRBJ2-7 and V is TRBV4-1; possibly TRBD1 for D (5 bases). Germline lookup yields CDR1 MGHRA and CDR2 YSYEKL. Trimming took off 5 bases at V and 5 bases at J, with 13 bases between the two ends. The CDR3 is 13 residues long.

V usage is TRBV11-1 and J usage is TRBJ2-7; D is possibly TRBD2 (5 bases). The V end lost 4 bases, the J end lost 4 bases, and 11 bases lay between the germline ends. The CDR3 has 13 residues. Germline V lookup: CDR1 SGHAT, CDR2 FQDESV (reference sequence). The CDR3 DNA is TGTGCCAGCAGCTCCGGACTGTTATACGAGCAGTACTTC. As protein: CASSSGLLYEQYF.